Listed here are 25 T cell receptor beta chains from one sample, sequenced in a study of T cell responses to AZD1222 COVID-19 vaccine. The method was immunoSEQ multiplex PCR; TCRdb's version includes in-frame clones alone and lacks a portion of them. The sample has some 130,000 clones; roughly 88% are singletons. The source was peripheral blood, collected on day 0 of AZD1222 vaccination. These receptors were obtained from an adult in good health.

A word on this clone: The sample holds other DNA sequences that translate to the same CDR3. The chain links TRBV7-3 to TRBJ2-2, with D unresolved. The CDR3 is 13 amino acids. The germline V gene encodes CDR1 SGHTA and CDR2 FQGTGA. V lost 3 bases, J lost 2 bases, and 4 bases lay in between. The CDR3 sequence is CASSFSNTGELFF. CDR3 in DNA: TGTGCCAGCAGCTTTTCCAACACCGGGGAGCTGTTTTTT.

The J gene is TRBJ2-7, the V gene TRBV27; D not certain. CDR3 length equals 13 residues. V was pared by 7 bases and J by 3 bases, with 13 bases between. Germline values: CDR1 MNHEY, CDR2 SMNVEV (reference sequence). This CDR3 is CASTSVGFYEQYF. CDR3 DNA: TGTGCCAGCACGTCAGTGGGCTTCTACGAGCAGTACTTC.

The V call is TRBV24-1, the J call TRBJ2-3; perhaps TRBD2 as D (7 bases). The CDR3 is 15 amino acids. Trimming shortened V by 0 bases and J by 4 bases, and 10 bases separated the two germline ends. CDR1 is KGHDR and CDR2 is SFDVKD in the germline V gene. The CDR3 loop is CATSDLDGGPDTQYF. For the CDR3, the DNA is TGTGCCACCAGTGATTTGGACGGGGGGCCAGATACGCAGTATTTT.

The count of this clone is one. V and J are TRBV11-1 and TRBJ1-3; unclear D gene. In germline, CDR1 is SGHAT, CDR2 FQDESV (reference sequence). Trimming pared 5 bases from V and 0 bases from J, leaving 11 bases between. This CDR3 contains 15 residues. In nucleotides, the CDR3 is TGTGCCAGCAGCGAGCGGTCGCTCTCTGGAAACACCATATATTTT. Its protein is CASSERSLSGNTIYF. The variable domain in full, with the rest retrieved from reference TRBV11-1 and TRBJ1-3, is EAEVAQSPRYKITEKSQAVAFWCDPISGHATLYWYRQILGQGPELLVQFQDESVVDDSQLPKDRFSAERLKGVDSTLKIQPAELGDSAMYLCASSERSLSGNTIYFGEGSWLTVV.

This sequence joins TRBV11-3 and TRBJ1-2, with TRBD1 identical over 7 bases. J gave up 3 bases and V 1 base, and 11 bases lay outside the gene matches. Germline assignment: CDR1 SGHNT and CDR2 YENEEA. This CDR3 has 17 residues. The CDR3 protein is CASSLVFLRDSHYGYTF. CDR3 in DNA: TGTGCCAGCAGCTTAGTTTTTTTAAGGGACAGTCACTATGGCTACACCTTC.

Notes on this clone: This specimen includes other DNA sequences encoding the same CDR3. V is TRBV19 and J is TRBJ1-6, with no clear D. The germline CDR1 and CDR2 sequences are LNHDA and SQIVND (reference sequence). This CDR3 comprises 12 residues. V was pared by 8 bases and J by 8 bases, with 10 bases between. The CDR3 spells CASSGQDSPLHF. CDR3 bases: TGTGCCAGTTCCGGGCAGGATTCACCCCTCCACTTT. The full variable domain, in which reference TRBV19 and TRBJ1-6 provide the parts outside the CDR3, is DGGITQSPKYLFRKEGQNVTLSCEQNLNHDAMYWYRQDPGQGLRLIYYSQIVNDFQKGDIAEGYSVSREKKESFPLTVTSAQKNPTAFYLCASSGQDSPLHFGNGTRLTVT.

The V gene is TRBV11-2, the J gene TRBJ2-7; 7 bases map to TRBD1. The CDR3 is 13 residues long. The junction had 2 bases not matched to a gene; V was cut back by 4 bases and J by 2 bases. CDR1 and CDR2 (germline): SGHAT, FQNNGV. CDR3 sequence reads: CASSYGQAYEQYF. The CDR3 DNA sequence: TGTGCCAGCAGCTACGGACAGGCCTACGAGCAGTACTTC.

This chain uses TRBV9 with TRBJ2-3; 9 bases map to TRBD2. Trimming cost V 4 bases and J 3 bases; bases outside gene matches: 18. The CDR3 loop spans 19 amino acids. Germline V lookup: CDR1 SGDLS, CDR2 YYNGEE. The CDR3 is CASSPRAGTSWVSTDTQYF. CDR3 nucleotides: TGTGCCAGCAGCCCTCGCGCCGGGACTAGCTGGGTCTCGACAGATACGCAGTATTTT.

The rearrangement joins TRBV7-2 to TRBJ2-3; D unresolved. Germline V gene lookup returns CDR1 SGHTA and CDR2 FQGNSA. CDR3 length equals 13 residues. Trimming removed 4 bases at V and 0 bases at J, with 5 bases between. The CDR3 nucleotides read TGTGCCAGCAGCTATCCGAGCACAGATACGCAGTATTTT. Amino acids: CASSYPSTDTQYF.

In DNA, the CDR3 is TGTGCCAGCAGCCAGAGCCTTAGACCTTGGGCGGGGAATTCACCCCTCCACTTT. The encoded protein is CASSQSLRPWAGNSPLHF. The chain carries TRBV9 and TRBJ1-6, with unresolved D. Per the germline V gene, CDR1 is SGDLS and CDR2 is YYNGEE. V shed 4 bases and J shed 7 bases, with 24 bases lying between them. CDR3 length: 18 residues.

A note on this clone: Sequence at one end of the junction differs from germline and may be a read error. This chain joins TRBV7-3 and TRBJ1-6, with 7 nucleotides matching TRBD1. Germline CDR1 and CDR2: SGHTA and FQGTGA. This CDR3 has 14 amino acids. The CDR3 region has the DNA TGTGCCAGCGGCTTTCCGGACAGGAATTCACCCCTCCACTTT. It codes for CASGFPDRNSPLHF.

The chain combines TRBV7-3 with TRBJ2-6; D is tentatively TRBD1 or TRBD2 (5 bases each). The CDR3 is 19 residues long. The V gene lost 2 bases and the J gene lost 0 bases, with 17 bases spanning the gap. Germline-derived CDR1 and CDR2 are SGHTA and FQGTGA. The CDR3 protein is CASSLWGRDHFSGANVLTF. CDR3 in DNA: TGTGCCAGCAGCTTATGGGGCAGGGACCACTTCTCTGGGGCCAACGTCCTGACTTTC.

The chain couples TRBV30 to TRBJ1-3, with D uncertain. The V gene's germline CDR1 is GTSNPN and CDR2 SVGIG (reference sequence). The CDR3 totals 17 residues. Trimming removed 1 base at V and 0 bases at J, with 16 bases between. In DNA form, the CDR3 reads TGTGCCTGGAGTGGGAGGCTCAGCCTACTCTCTGGAAACACCATATATTTT. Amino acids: CAWSGRLSLLSGNTIYF.

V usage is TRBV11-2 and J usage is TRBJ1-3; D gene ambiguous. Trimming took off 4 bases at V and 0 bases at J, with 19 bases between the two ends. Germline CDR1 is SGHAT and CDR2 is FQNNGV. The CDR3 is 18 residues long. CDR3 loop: CASSSAGLGFDSGNTIYF. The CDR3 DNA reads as TGTGCCAGCAGCTCAGCTGGTCTCGGGTTCGACTCTGGAAACACCATATATTTT.

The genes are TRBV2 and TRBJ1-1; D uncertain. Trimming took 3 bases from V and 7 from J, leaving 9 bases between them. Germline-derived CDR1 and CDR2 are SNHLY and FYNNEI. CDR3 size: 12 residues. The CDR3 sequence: CASSDTWLEAFF. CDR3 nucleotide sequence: TGTGCCAGCAGTGACACCTGGCTTGAAGCTTTCTTT.

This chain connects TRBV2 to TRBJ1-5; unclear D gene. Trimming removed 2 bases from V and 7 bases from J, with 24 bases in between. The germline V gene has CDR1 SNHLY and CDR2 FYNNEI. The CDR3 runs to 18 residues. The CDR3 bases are TGTGCCAGCAGTGAACCCCTAACACCCGGGGTCACGGAGCAGCCCCAGCATTTT. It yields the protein CASSEPLTPGVTEQPQHF.

The DNA of the CDR3 is TGTGCCAGCAGTTTTGTGGACACTGAAGCTTTCTTT. Translation: CASSFVDTEAFF. The chain combines TRBV12-3 or TRBV12-4 with TRBJ1-1; D not certain. Trimming took off 3 bases at V and 3 bases at J, with 5 bases between the two ends. This CDR3 contains 12 residues.

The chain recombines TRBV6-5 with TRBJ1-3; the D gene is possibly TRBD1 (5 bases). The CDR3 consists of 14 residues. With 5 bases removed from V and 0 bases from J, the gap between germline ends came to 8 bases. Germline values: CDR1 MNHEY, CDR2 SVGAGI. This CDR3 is CASSRQFSGNTIYF. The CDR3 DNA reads TGTGCCAGCAGTCGACAGTTCTCTGGAAACACCATATATTTT.

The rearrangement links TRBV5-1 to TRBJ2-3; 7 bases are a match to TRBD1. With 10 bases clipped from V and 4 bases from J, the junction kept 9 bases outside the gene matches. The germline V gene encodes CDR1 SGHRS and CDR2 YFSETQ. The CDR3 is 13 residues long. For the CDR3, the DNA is TGCGCCGGTCGAGGACAGGATGCAGATACGCAGTATTTT. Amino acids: CAGRGQDADTQYF. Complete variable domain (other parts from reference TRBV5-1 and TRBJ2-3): KAGVTQTPRYLIKTRGQQVTLSCSPISGHRSVSWYQQTPGQGLQFLFEYFSETQRNKGNFPGRFSGRQFSNSRSEMNVSTLELGDSALYLCAGRGQDADTQYFGPGTRLTVL.

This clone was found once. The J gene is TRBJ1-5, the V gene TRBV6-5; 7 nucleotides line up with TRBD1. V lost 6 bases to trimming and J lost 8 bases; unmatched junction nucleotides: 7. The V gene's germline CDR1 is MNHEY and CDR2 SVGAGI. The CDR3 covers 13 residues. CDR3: CASSQTGLEPQHF. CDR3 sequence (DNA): TGTGCCAGCAGCCAGACAGGGTTAGAGCCCCAGCATTTT.

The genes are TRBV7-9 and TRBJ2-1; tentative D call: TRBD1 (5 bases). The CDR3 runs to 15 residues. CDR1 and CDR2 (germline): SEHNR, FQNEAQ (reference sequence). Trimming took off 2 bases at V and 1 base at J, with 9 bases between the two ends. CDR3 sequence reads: CASSLRQGSYNEQFF. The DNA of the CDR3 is TGTGCCAGCAGCTTACGGCAGGGTTCCTACAATGAGCAGTTCTTC.

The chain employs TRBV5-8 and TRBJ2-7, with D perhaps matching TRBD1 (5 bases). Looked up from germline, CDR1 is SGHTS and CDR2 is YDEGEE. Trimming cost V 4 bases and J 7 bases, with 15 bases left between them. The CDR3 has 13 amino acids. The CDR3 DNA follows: TGTGCCAGCAGCCAAGGACACCTCCGGGAGCAGTACTTC. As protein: CASSQGHLREQYF. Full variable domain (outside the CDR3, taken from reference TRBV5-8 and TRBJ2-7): EAGVTQSPTHLIKTRGQQATLRCSPISGHTSVYWYQQALGLGLQFLLWYDEGEERNRGNFPPRFSGRQFPNYSSELNVNALELEDSALYLCASSQGHLREQYFGPGTRLTVT.

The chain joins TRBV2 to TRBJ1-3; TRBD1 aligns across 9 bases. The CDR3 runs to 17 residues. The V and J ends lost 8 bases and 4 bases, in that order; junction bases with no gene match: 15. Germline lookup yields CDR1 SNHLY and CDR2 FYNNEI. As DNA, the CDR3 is TGTGCCAGCGTCAGACTCCCTTTAGACAGGGGGGGAAACACCATATATTTT. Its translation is CASVRLPLDRGGNTIYF.

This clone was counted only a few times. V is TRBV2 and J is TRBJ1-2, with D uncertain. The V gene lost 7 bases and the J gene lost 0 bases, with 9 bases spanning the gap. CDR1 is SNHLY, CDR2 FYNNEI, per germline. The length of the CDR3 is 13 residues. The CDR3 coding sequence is TGTGCCAGCACTGAGACTGCTAACTATGGCTACACCTTC. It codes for CASTETANYGYTF.

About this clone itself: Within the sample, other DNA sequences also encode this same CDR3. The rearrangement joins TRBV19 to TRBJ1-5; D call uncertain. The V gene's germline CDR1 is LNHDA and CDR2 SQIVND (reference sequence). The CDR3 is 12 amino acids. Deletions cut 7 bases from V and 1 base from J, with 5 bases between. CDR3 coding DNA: TGTGCCAGTACGCGGAGCAATCAGCCCCAGCATTTT. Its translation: CASTRSNQPQHF.